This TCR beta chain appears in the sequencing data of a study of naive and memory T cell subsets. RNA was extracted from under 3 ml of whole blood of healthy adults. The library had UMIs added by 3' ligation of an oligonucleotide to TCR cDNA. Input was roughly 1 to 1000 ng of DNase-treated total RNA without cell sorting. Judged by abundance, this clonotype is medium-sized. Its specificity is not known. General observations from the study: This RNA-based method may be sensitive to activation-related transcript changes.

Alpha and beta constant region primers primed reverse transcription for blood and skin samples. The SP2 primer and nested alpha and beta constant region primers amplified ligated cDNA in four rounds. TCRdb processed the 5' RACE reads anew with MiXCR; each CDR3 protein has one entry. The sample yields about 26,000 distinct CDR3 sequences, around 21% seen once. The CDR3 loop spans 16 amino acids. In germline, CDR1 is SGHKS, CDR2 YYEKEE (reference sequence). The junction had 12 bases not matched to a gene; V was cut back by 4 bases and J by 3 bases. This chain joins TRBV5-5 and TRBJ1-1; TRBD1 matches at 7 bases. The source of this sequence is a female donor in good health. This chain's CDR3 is CASSLTIQGRYTEAFF. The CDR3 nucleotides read TGTGCCAGCAGCCTCACCATACAGGGGCGTTACACTGAAGCTTTCTTT.